A single sample is the source of the 26 T cell receptor beta chains below, sequenced in a study of Ad26.COV2.S vaccination and SARS-CoV-2 variants. This table comes from immunoSEQ multiplex PCR, and its TCRdb copy is limited to in-frame clones, with some not included. The sample has about 350,000 clones; roughly 85% are singletons. Treatment specified: 19 received Ad26.COV2.S at low or high dose, single or two shots; several received placebo; per-sample allocation not given. The investigators took samples on day 63 after the first vaccine or placebo injection. The source was peripheral blood, collected in a trial of Ad26.COV2.S vaccine versus placebo. Receptors were obtained from a person aged 18-65 years who received the Ad26.COV2.S COVID-19 vaccine or a placebo.

J is TRBJ1-4 and V is TRBV19, with TRBD1 matching over 8 bases. Germline V lookup: CDR1 LNHDA, CDR2 SQIVND (reference sequence). Trimming at V came to 5 bases and at J to 7 bases, leaving 9 bases not matched to a gene. This CDR3 is 15 amino acids long. In DNA form, the CDR3 reads TGTGCCAGTAGTGGCCTCAGGGGGCAAAGTGAAAAACTGTTTTTT. Protein sequence: CASSGLRGQSEKLFF.

The CDR3 reads CASNRDRGYNEQFF. CDR3 coding DNA: TGTGCCAGTAACAGGGACAGGGGTTACAATGAGCAGTTCTTC. The genes are TRBV19 and TRBJ2-1; 10 bases line up with TRBD1. Germline assignment: CDR1 LNHDA and CDR2 SQIVND (reference sequence). The CDR3 covers 14 residues. V lost 7 bases and J lost 4; bases outside the gene matches: 4.

The V call is TRBV7-2, the J call TRBJ1-2, with TRBD1 as a possible D gene (6 bases). This CDR3 is built from 11 residues. Germline V CDR1 and CDR2: SGHTA, FQGNSA. The ends were cut back, 1 base at V and 11 bases at J, with 8 bases in the middle. In DNA, the CDR3 is TGTGCCAGCAGCTTAGGCGACAGGTACACCTTC. Its protein is CASSLGDRYTF.

The J gene is TRBJ1-4, the V gene TRBV6-2 or TRBV6-3; TRBD1 matches 11 bases. Unmatched junction bases numbered 11, after V lost 6 bases and J lost 5 bases. The CDR3 spans 17 residues. Germline CDR1 MNHEY, CDR2 SVGEGT. CDR3: CASSKDRGLLRNEKLFF. CDR3 coding DNA: TGTGCCAGCAGCAAGGACAGGGGGCTGTTGAGAAATGAAAAACTGTTTTTT.

J is TRBJ2-3 and V is TRBV5-4; 10 bases map to TRBD2. V shed 2 bases and J 4 bases; nucleotides not matched to a gene: 4. Looked up from germline, CDR1 is SGHNT and CDR2 is YYREEE (reference sequence). The CDR3 spans 15 residues. CDR3 region: CASSFLAGEPDTQYF. The CDR3 region has the DNA TGTGCCAGCAGCTTCCTAGCGGGAGAGCCAGATACGCAGTATTTT.

V usage is TRBV7-9 and J usage is TRBJ2-7; TRBD2 aligns across 10 bases. The V segment lost 7 bases and the J segment 0 bases; nucleotides outside the gene matches: 9. Germline assignment: CDR1 SEHNR and CDR2 FQNEAQ (reference sequence). CDR3 length equals 16 residues. The CDR3 protein is CASTYPPSGSSYEQYF. The CDR3 nucleotides are TGTGCCAGCACCTACCCTCCTAGCGGGAGCTCCTACGAGCAGTACTTC.

This sequence joins TRBV3-1 (or the pseudogene TRBV3-2) and TRBJ1-6; D is uncertain. The V and J ends lost 0 bases and 9 bases respectively, with 6 bases between them. The CDR3 covers 13 residues. Germline assignment: CDR1 LGHDT and CDR2 YNNKEL (reference sequence). The CDR3 here is CASSQEGSSPLHF. The CDR3 region has the DNA TGTGCCAGCAGCCAAGAGGGGAGTTCACCCCTCCACTTT.

This clone was counted between two and nine times. The chain is built from TRBV5-1 and TRBJ2-7; TRBD2 might be the D (6 bases). The germline gives CDR1 SGHRS, CDR2 YFSETQ. The CDR3 consists of 16 residues. The V end lost 4 bases, the J end lost 3 bases, and 20 bases lay between the germline ends. CDR3 protein: CASSPGGGGKVYEQYF. The CDR3, as DNA: TGCGCCAGCAGCCCCGGAGGTGGAGGGAAGGTCTACGAGCAGTACTTC.

The genes are TRBV19 and TRBJ1-4; 7 bases agree with TRBD1. Looked up from germline, CDR1 is LNHDA and CDR2 is SQIVND (reference sequence). CDR3 length: 16 amino acids. The V and J ends lost 3 bases and 2 bases, in that order; junction bases with no gene match: 6. CDR3 region: CASSIDREGTNEKLFF. CDR3 DNA sequence: TGTGCCAGTAGTATCGACAGGGAGGGCACTAATGAAAAACTGTTTTTT.

J is TRBJ2-7 and V is TRBV5-6, with 10 bases identical to TRBD2. The CDR3 totals 17 residues. Germline V lookup: CDR1 SGHDT, CDR2 YYEEEE. V shed 1 base, J shed 4 bases, and the junction held 11 bases outside the gene matches. CDR3 DNA: TGTGCCAGCAGCTTGTTGGGACTAGCGCTCCCAGCGTACGAGCAGTACTTC. Its protein product is CASSLLGLALPAYEQYF.

The rearrangement joins TRBV6-2 or TRBV6-3 to TRBJ2-3; a possible D gene is TRBD2 (6 bases). Trimming removed 0 bases at V and 4 bases at J, with 11 bases between. The V gene's germline CDR1 is MNHEY and CDR2 SVGEGT. This CDR3 is built from 15 residues. CDR3 DNA sequence: TGTGCCAGCAGTTACTCGATTTGGGGGGCAGATACGCAGTATTTT. This encodes CASSYSIWGADTQYF.

This clone has only one observation. The chain links TRBV10-2 to TRBJ2-3; possibly TRBD1 or TRBD2 for D (5 bases each). The V end lost 3 bases, the J end lost 5 bases, and 9 bases lay between the germline ends. The CDR3 length is 13 residues. Germline V CDR1 and CDR2: WSHSY, SAAADI. CDR3 loop: CASSDPGRDTQYF. The CDR3 DNA reads as TGCGCCAGCAGTGATCCGGGGCGAGATACGCAGTATTTT.

This clone was seen just once. V is TRBV7-2 and J is TRBJ2-2; D perhaps matches TRBD2 (6 bases). From germline, CDR1 is SGHTA and CDR2 FQGNSA. The CDR3 is 17 amino acids. V was pared by 1 base and J by 3 bases, with 15 bases between. Here the CDR3 reads CASSLGDSGWHTGELFF. CDR3 bases: TGTGCCAGCAGCTTAGGAGACAGCGGGTGGCACACCGGGGAGCTGTTTTTT.

This rearrangement joins TRBV10-3 to TRBJ2-5; 9 nucleotides line up with TRBD2. Germline values: CDR1 ENHRY, CDR2 SYGVKD. Trimming took 0 bases from V and 7 from J; bases not matched to a gene: 12. The CDR3 runs to 17 residues. The CDR3 sequence: CAISESTAGGQYGTQYF. In DNA, the CDR3 is TGTGCCATCAGTGAGTCGACAGCGGGGGGTCAATATGGGACCCAGTACTTC.

This rearrangement joins TRBV29-1 to TRBJ2-2, with D perhaps TRBD1 (5 bases). Trimming stripped 3 bases from V and 4 bases from J, with 9 bases between. This CDR3 is 13 amino acids long. Germline V gene data show CDR1 as SQVTM and CDR2 as ANQGSEA. This CDR3 reads CSVDRVGTGELFF. The CDR3 DNA sequence: TGCAGCGTTGACAGGGTAGGCACCGGGGAGCTGTTTTTT.

This clone was seen a few times. The rearrangement links TRBV5-1 to TRBJ1-4; D is uncertain. In germline, CDR1 is SGHRS, CDR2 YFSETQ. V was shortened by 4 bases and J by 8 bases, with 18 bases between the two germline ends. The CDR3 covers 15 residues. The CDR3 region has the DNA TGCGCCAGCAGCCTGGACCCCAGCGGTGGGGAAAAACTGTTTTTT. Translated: CASSLDPSGGEKLFF.

This clone was observed a handful of times. The rearrangement joins TRBV28 to TRBJ2-7; TRBD1 agrees at 9 bases. V gave up 5 bases and J gave up 3 bases; unmatched junction bases: 8. Germline-derived CDR1 and CDR2 are MDHEN and SYDVKM. This CDR3 has 15 amino acids. The CDR3 reads CASSTSGQGGYEQYF. In DNA form, the CDR3 reads TGTGCCAGCAGTACATCGGGACAGGGAGGCTACGAGCAGTACTTC.

CDR3 residues: CATSRDPSQIPGELFF. The CDR3 DNA sequence: TGTGCCACCAGCAGAGACCCCTCTCAGATTCCCGGGGAGCTGTTTTTT. The chain is built from TRBV15 and TRBJ2-2; D remains ambiguous. V was trimmed by 0 bases and J by 6 bases, leaving 14 bases between them. The germline V gene has CDR1 LNHNV and CDR2 YYDKDF (reference sequence). The CDR3 contains 16 residues.

The chain uses TRBV9 and TRBJ2-3; weak D call: TRBD1 (6 bases). The CDR3 runs 16 residues. The germline gives CDR1 SGDLS, CDR2 YYNGEE. The V and J ends lost 0 bases and 7 bases respectively, with 18 bases between them. As DNA, the CDR3 is TGTGCCAGCAGCGTAGCGGATACAGGGAGTTGGAATACGCAGTATTTT. Translating it yields CASSVADTGSWNTQYF.

This rearrangement joins TRBV11-2 to TRBJ1-3; D uncertain. Trimming shortened V by 5 bases and J by 4 bases, and 9 bases separated the two germline ends. Germline V gives CDR1 SGHAT, CDR2 FQNNGV. The CDR3 sequence is 13 residues long. The CDR3 loop is CASSPSSGNTIYF. CDR3 DNA: TGTGCCAGCAGCCCCAGTTCCGGAAACACCATATATTTT.

The V and J genes are TRBV5-3 and TRBJ2-7; 12 bases agree with TRBD1. TRBV5-3 is classed as an ORF, of uncertain function. V lost 7 bases to trimming and J lost 5 bases; unmatched junction nucleotides: 7. There are 14 residues in the CDR3. In nucleotides, the CDR3 is TGTGCCAGAGGCCCCGGGACAGGGGGCGACGAGCAGTACTTC. Translating it yields CARGPGTGGDEQYF.

The CDR3 loop reads CASSLELGGGSGANVLTF. In nucleotides, the CDR3 is TGTGCCAGCAGTTTAGAATTGGGGGGCGGCTCTGGGGCCAACGTCCTGACTTTC. The chain has TRBV28 and TRBJ2-6, with D perhaps given as TRBD1 or TRBD2 (6 bases each). Germline-derived CDR1 and CDR2 are MDHEN and SYDVKM. The CDR3 extends over 18 amino acids. Trimming left V 2 bases short and J 0 bases short, with 14 bases between.

This rearrangement joins TRBV30 to TRBJ1-1; D not resolved. V was pared by 5 bases and J by 0 bases, with 10 bases between. CDR1 and CDR2 from the germline V gene are GTSNPN and SVGIG (reference sequence). CDR3 size: 13 residues. The chain's CDR3 is CAWDPWLNTEAFF. Written as DNA, the CDR3 is TGTGCCTGGGACCCGTGGTTGAACACTGAAGCTTTCTTT.

V is TRBV19 and J is TRBJ2-7; a possible D gene is TRBD2 (5 bases). This CDR3 has 13 amino acids. V was clipped by 5 bases and J by 2 bases, with 10 bases between them. Germline lookup yields CDR1 LNHDA and CDR2 SQIVND (reference sequence). The CDR3 region is CASSPGIPYEQYF. As DNA, the CDR3 is TGTGCCAGTAGTCCCGGGATTCCCTACGAGCAGTACTTC. Full variable domain (missing parts from reference TRBV19 and TRBJ2-7): DGGITQSPKYLFRKEGQNVTLSCEQNLNHDAMYWYRQDPGQGLRLIYYSQIVNDFQKGDIAEGYSVSREKKESFPLTVTSAQKNPTAFYLCASSPGIPYEQYFGPGTRLTVT.

CDR3 region: CASSLKGTGLNYGYTF. CDR3 sequence (DNA): TGTGCCAGCAGTTTAAAGGGGACAGGGCTTAACTATGGCTACACCTTC. The chain is built from TRBV27 and TRBJ1-2; 9 bases map to TRBD1. V trimming: 2 bases; J trimming: 1 base; junction bases outside the gene matches: 5. The CDR3 extends over 16 amino acids. Germline assignment: CDR1 MNHEY and CDR2 SMNVEV (reference sequence).

V gene TRBV7-2 combines with J gene TRBJ2-7; possible D gene TRBD1, 6 bases. The CDR3 runs to 14 residues. The V gene's germline CDR1 is SGHTA and CDR2 FQGNSA. The V end lost 1 base, the J end lost 4 bases, and 11 bases lay between the germline ends. The CDR3 coding sequence is TGTGCCAGCAGCTTAGAGGGCAGGGGTTACGAGCAGTACTTC. It yields the protein CASSLEGRGYEQYF.